This T cell receptor beta chain was captured by sequencing in a study of cytomegalovirus exposure and HLA in healthy donors. PCR employed 60 Vbeta and 13 Jbeta primers. The table came from immunoSEQ multiplex PCR; TCRdb's copy has only in-frame clones and leaves some out. The sample contains over 50,000 clones, over 70% of which appear only once. Germline values: CDR1 LNHDA, CDR2 SQIVND (reference sequence). Trimming removed 11 bases at V and 7 bases at J, with 22 bases between. CDR3 length: 14 amino acids. Comment on this clone: Without the conserved terminal phenylalanine or tryptophan, this CDR3 likely stems from a read error.

The clonotype was recovered from a man aged 50-59 years in good health and CMV-seropositive. Source material: PBMCs. The chain combines TRBV19 with TRBJ2-3, with D tentatively TRBD2 (7 bases). In DNA, the CDR3 is TGTGCCTCTGACGGTGGCGGGGGCTCTTATACGCAGTATTTG. Translated, it gives CASDGGGGSYTQYL.